This T cell receptor (beta chain) was identified in a study of T cells expressing NK-cell markers. Reanalyzing the 5' RACE reads, TCRdb keeps one entry per CDR3 protein, without DNA. This table holds 250,000 or so distinct CDR3 sequences. Germline loops: CDR1 SGHVS, CDR2 FNYEAQ. This CDR3 region has 15 residues. V is TRBV7-6 and J is TRBJ2-5; TCRdb designates TRBD2, a call that cannot be tested without DNA. The receptor was derived from a woman between 18 and 69 years old in good health. Material for sequencing was blood T cells: a sorted CD56 or NKG2C T cell subset, CD4+ or CD8+ T cells, or bulk PBMC T cells (not recorded which). The CDR3 is CASSLGGIPQETQYF.